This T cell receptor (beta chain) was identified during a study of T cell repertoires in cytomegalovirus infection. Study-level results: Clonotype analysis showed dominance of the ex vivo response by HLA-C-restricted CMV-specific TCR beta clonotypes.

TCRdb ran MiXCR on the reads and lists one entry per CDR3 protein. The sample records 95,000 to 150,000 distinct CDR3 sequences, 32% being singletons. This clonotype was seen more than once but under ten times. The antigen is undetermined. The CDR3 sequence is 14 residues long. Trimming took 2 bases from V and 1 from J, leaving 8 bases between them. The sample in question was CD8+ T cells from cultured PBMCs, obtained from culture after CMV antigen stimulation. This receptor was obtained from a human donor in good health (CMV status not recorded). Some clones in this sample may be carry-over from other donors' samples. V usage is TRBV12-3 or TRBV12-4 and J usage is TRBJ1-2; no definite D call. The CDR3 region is CASSLQLRNYGYTF. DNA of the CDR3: TGTGCCAGCAGTTTACAGCTGCGTAACTATGGCTACACCTTC.